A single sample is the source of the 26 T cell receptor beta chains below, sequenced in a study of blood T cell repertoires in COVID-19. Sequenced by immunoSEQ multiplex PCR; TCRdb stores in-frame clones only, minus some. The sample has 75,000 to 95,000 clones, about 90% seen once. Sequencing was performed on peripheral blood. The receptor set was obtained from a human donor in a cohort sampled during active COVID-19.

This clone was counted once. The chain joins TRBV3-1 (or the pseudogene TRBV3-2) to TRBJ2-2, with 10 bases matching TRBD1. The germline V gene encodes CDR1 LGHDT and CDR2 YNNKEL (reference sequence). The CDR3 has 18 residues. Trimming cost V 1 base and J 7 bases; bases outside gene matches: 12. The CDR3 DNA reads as TGTGCCAGCAGCCAAGGGAACCCGGGACAGGGGATTCTCGGGGAGCTGTTTTTT. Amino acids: CASSQGNPGQGILGELFF.

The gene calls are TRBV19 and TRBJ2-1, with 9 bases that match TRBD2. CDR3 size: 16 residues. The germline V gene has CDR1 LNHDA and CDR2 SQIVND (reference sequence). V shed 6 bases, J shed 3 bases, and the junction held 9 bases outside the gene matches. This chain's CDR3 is CASSPGSGGLYNEQFF. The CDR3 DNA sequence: TGTGCCAGTAGCCCGGGTAGCGGGGGCCTCTACAATGAGCAGTTCTTC.

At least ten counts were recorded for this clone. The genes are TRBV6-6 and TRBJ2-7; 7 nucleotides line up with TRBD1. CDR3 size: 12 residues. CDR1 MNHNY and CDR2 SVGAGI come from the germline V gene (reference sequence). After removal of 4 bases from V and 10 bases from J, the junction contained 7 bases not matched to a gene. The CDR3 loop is CASSSAGGTQYF. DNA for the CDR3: TGTGCCAGCAGTTCCGCAGGGGGTACCCAGTACTTC.

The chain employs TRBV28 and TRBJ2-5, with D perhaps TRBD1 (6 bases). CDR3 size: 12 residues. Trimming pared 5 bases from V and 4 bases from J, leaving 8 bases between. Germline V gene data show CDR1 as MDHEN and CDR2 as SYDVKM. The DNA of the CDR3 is TGTGCCAGCAGTCAGGGGACAGAGACCCAGTACTTC. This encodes CASSQGTETQYF.

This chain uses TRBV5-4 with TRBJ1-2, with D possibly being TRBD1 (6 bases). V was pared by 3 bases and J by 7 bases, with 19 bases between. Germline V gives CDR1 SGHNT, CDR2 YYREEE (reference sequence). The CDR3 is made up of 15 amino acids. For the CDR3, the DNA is TGTGCCAGCAGCTCCCCCGGGACCAGGGGAAGTGGCTACACCTTC. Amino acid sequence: CASSSPGTRGSGYTF.

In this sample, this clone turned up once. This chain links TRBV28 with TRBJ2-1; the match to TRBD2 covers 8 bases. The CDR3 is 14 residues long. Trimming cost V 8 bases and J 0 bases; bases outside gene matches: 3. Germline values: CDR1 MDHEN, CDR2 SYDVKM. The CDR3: CASFSGGSYNEQFF. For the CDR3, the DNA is TGTGCCAGCTTCAGCGGGGGCTCCTACAATGAGCAGTTCTTC.

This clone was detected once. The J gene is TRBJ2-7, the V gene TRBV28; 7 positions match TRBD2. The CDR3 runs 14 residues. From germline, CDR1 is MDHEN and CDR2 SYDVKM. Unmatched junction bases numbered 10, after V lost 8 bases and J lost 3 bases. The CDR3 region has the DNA TGTGCCAGCTTTGGGGGGGAGACGAACTACGAGCAGTACTTC. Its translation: CASFGGETNYEQYF.

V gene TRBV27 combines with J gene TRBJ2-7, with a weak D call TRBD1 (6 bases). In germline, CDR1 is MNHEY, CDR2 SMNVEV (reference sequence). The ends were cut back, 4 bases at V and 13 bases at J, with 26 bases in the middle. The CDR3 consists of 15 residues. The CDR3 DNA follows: TGTGCCAGCAGTTCTTCTGGGACACTCACCGCAAGGGAATACTTC. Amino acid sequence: CASSSSGTLTAREYF.

DNA of the CDR3: TGTGCCAGCAGCACGTCGACTAGCGCCAATGAGCAGTTCTTC. Amino acid sequence: CASSTSTSANEQFF. This sequence joins TRBV7-3 and TRBJ2-1; TRBD2 agrees at 8 bases. This CDR3 has 14 residues. Germline CDR1 and CDR2: SGHTA and FQGTGA. Losses at the gene ends were 5 bases for V and 6 bases for J; bases not matched to a gene: 6.

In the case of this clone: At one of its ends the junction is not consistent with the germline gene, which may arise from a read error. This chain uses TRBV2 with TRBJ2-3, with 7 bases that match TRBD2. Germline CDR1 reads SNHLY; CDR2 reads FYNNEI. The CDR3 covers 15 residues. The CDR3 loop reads CASTEREVATDTQYF. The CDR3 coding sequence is TGTGCCAGCACTGAACGGGAGGTTGCCACAGATACGCAGTATTTT.

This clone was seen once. The DNA of the CDR3 is TGTGCCAGCAGCTTAGAACGGACTAGCGGGAGGAGTTCGTTCAATGAGCAGTTCTTC. Translation gives CASSLERTSGRSSFNEQFF. This chain joins TRBV7-9 and TRBJ2-1; the match to TRBD2 covers 14 bases. Germline V lookup: CDR1 SEHNR, CDR2 FQNEAQ (reference sequence). CDR3 length: 19 residues. V lost 1 base to trimming and J lost 6 bases; unmatched junction nucleotides: 11.

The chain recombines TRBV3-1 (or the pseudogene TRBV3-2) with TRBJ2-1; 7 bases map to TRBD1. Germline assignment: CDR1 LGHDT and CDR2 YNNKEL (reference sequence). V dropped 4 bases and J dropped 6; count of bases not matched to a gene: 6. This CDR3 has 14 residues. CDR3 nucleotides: TGTGCCAGCAGCCGAGGGACAGCCTCCAATGAGCAGTTCTTC. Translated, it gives CASSRGTASNEQFF.

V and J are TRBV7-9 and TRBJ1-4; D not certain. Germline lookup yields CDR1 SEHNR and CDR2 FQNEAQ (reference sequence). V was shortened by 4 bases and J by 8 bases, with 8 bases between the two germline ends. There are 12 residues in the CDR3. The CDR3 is CASSYGGEKLFF. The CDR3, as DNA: TGTGCCAGCAGCTATGGAGGGGAAAAACTGTTTTTT.

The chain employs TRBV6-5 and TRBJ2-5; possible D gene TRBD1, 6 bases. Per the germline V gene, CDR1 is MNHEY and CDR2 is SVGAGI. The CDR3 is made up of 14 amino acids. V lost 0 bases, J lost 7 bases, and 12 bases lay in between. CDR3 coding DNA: TGTGCCAGCAGTTACTCACAGGGCCGGCGGACCCAGTACTTC. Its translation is CASSYSQGRRTQYF.

The CDR3 DNA reads TGTGCCAGCTCACCACGAGAGGGAGCCCTCACAGATACGCAGTATTTT. It encodes CASSPREGALTDTQYF. The chain couples TRBV18 to TRBJ2-3; TRBD2 is a possible D gene (5 bases). CDR1 and CDR2 from the germline V gene are KGHSH and LQKENI. Trimming took 1 base from V and 2 from J, leaving 13 bases between them. The CDR3 is made up of 16 amino acids.

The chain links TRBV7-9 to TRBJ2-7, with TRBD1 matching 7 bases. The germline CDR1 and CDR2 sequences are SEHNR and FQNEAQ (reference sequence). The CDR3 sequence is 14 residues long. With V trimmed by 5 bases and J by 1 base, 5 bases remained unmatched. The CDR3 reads CASSQSGQSYEQYF. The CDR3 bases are TGTGCCAGCAGCCAATCGGGACAGTCCTACGAGCAGTACTTC.

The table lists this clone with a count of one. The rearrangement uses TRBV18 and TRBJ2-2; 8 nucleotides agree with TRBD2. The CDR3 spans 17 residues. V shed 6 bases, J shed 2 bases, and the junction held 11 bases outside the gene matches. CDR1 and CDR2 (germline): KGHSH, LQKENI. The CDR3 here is CASSPIAGTPNTGELFF. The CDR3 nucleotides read TGTGCCAGCTCCCCGATAGCGGGAACTCCAAACACCGGGGAGCTGTTTTTT.

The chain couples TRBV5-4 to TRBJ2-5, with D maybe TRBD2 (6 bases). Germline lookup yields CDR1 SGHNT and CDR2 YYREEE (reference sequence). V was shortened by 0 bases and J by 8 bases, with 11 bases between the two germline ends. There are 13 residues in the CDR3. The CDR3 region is CASSLGDSRTQYF. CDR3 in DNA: TGTGCCAGCAGCTTGGGGGACTCCCGAACCCAGTACTTC.

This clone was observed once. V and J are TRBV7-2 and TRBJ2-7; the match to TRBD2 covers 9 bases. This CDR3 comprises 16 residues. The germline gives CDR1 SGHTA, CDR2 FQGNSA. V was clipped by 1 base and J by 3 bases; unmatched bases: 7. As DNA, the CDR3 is TGTGCCAGCAGCTTAGAAGGGACTAGCTCCCACTACGAGCAGTACTTC. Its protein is CASSLEGTSSHYEQYF.

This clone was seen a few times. CDR3 coding DNA: TGTGCCAGTAGTTCCAGACGAGCCATTGGAGGCACCGGGGAGCTGTTTTTT. Residues: CASSSRRAIGGTGELFF. The chain carries TRBV19 and TRBJ2-2; D possibly corresponds to TRBD2 (5 bases). V was trimmed by 5 bases and J by 4 bases, leaving 20 bases between them. Germline V gene lookup returns CDR1 LNHDA and CDR2 SQIVND (reference sequence). CDR3 length: 17 residues.

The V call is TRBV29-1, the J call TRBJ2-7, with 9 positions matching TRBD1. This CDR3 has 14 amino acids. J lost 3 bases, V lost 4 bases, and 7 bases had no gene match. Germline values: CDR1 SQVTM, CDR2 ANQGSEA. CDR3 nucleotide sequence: TGCAGCGTTGGATCGGACAGGGGAAACTACGAGCAGTACTTC. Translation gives CSVGSDRGNYEQYF.

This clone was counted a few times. The DNA of the CDR3 is TGTGCCAGCAGCAAAGGGACTAGCGAAAACAATGAGCAGTTCTTC. Protein: CASSKGTSENNEQFF. This chain connects TRBV5-4 to TRBJ2-1; 10 positions agree with TRBD2. From germline, CDR1 is SGHNT and CDR2 YYREEE (reference sequence). This CDR3 has 15 residues. The V and J ends lost 4 bases and 5 bases, in that order; junction bases with no gene match: 6.

The CDR3 is CASSERRGNTGELFF. The CDR3 DNA reads TGTGCCAGCAGTGAACGGCGGGGGAACACCGGGGAGCTGTTTTTT. V is TRBV2 and J is TRBJ2-2; TRBD2 might be the D (6 bases). Germline assignment: CDR1 SNHLY and CDR2 FYNNEI. Trimming cost V 2 bases and J 1 base, with 8 bases left between them. There are 15 residues in the CDR3.

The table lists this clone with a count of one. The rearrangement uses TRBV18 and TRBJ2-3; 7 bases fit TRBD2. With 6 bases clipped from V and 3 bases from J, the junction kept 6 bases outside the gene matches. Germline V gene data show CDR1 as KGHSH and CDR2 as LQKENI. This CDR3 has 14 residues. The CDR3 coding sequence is TGTGCCAGCTCGCCGGGAGGAGGTACAGATACGCAGTATTTT. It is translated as CASSPGGGTDTQYF.

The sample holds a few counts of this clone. The CDR3 DNA sequence: TGCGCCAGCAGCCGCCAAGAGACCCAGTACTTC. Amino acid sequence: CASSRQETQYF. V and J are TRBV5-1 and TRBJ2-5; D gene uncertain. This CDR3 is built from 11 residues. Trimming pared 4 bases from V and 1 base from J, leaving 2 bases between. Germline V lookup: CDR1 SGHRS, CDR2 YFSETQ.

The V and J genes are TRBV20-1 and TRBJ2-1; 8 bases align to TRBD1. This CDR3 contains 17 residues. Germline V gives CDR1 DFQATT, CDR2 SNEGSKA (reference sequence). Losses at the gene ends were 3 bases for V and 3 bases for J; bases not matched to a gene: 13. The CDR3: CSASGQGTSDDYNEQFF. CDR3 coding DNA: TGCAGTGCTAGTGGACAGGGAACCTCTGATGACTACAATGAGCAGTTCTTC.